Each of the 26 T cell receptor beta chains below was sequenced from the same sample in a study of blood T cells in healthy people across ages. Then a second PCR, running roughly 6 to 12 cycles, was carried out with a sample-barcoded 5' primer and a J-beta primer mix. TCRdb itself ran the 5' RACE reads through MiXCR, one entry per CDR3 protein. This sample has 1 million to 1.2 million distinct CDR3 sequences, with roughly two fifths found just once. Material for sequencing was blood. These receptors came from a man aged 18 to 30 in good health.

This sequence joins TRBV6-6 and TRBJ2-1; the D gene could be TRBD1 or TRBD2 (5 bases each). Trimming stripped 0 bases from V and 2 bases from J, with 14 bases between. Germline CDR1 MNHNY, CDR2 SVGAGI (reference sequence). The CDR3 extends over 17 amino acids. CDR3 DNA sequence: TGTGCCAGCAGTTACTCAGCCGGGACCGTGACCTACAATGAGCAGTTCTTC. Translated, it gives CASSYSAGTVTYNEQFF.

J is TRBJ1-2 and V is TRBV7-9; tentative D call: TRBD1 (6 bases). In germline, CDR1 is SEHNR, CDR2 FQNEAQ (reference sequence). CDR3 size: 16 residues. Deletions cut 1 base from V and 5 bases from J, with 17 bases between. CDR3 nucleotides: TGTGCCAGCAGCTTAGGGCAAACGGGACAAGAATATGGCTACACCTTC. Encoded protein: CASSLGQTGQEYGYTF.

This clonotype was detected a few times. The chain joins TRBV7-9 to TRBJ1-5; D call uncertain. Germline loops: CDR1 SEHNR, CDR2 FQNEAQ (reference sequence). Trimming pared 4 bases from V and 6 bases from J, leaving 16 bases between. This CDR3 is 15 amino acids long. CDR3 coding DNA: TGTGCCAGCAGCTCTAGAGAGGAGAACGGTCAGCCCCAGCATTTT. Amino acids: CASSSREENGQPQHF.

With regard to this clonotype: Germline is not matched at one junction end, which may reflect a read error. The genes are TRBV7-9 and TRBJ2-1; D is undetermined. This CDR3 is built from 15 residues. Looked up from germline, CDR1 is SEHNR and CDR2 is FQNEAQ (reference sequence). For the CDR3, the DNA is TGTGCCAGCAGCCCGGCCACGGGTCCCTACAAGGAGCAGTTCTTC. Protein: CASSPATGPYKEQFF. The whole variable domain, filled in from reference TRBV7-9 and TRBJ2-1, reads DTGVSQNPRHKITKRGQNVTFRCDPISEHNRLYWYRQTLGQGPEFLTYFQNEAQLEKSRLLSDRFSAERPKGSFSTLEIQRTEQGDSAMYLCASSPATGPYKEQFFGPGTRLTVL.

This chain links TRBV12-3 or TRBV12-4 with TRBJ2-7; 7 bases agree with TRBD1. The end of the DNA fits TRBJ2-4 better, so the J call may be wrong. The CDR3 spans 13 residues. The CDR3, as DNA: TGTGCCAGCAGTCCCCAGGGGGTCAACATTCAGTACTTC. Translated: CASSPQGVNIQYF.

A few counts support this clonotype. Possible read error: a much larger clone is one base away. This rearrangement joins TRBV20-1 to TRBJ2-1; TRBD2 matches at 11 bases. The length of the CDR3 is 12 residues. Germline CDR1 reads DFQATT; CDR2 reads SNEGSKA (reference sequence). J gave up 13 bases and V 6 bases, and 8 bases lay outside the gene matches. CDR3 in DNA: TGCAGTGCACCGACTAGCGGGGAGACCCAGTTCTTC. Translated: CSAPTSGETQFF.

This chain joins TRBV4-1 and TRBJ2-5, with D tentatively TRBD1 (6 bases). V was pared by 4 bases and J by 4 bases, with 10 bases between. The germline gives CDR1 MGHRA, CDR2 YSYEKL. The CDR3 runs to 13 residues. CDR3 region: CASSRGPAETQYF. Here the CDR3 DNA reads TGCGCCAGCAGCCGGGGGCCGGCAGAGACCCAGTACTTC.

CDR3 sequence: CSAKGPSGVGEQFF. Here the CDR3 DNA reads TGCAGTGCTAAAGGCCCTAGCGGGGTAGGGGAGCAGTTCTTC. The genes are TRBV20-1 and TRBJ2-1; TRBD2 aligns across 9 bases. This CDR3 spans 14 amino acids. Germline V lookup: CDR1 DFQATT, CDR2 SNEGSKA (reference sequence). V trimming: 4 bases; J trimming: 10 bases; junction bases outside the gene matches: 11.

V usage is TRBV4-3 and J usage is TRBJ2-7, with D possibly being TRBD2 (5 bases). The J call is uncertain, as TRBJ2-5 better fits the DNA end. CDR3 length: 15 amino acids. Germline lookup yields CDR1 LGHNA and CDR2 YSLEER. The CDR3 here is CASSQELGPRETQYF. Here the CDR3 DNA reads TGCGCCAGCAGCCAAGAACTAGGTCCCCGGGAGACCCAGTACTTC.

This clonotype has more than one count but fewer than ten. The J gene is TRBJ1-2, the V gene TRBV4-3; no clear D gene. V lost 0 bases to trimming and J lost 4 bases, with 12 bases between them. Germline values: CDR1 LGHNA, CDR2 YSLEER. The CDR3 has 15 residues. The CDR3 is CASSQDRREGYGYTF. The CDR3 DNA sequence: TGCGCCAGCAGCCAAGATCGGAGGGAAGGCTATGGCTACACCTTC.

The chain employs TRBV10-3 and TRBJ1-5; D remains unclear. The germline V gene encodes CDR1 ENHRY and CDR2 SYGVKD. The CDR3 loop spans 15 amino acids. Trimming took off 3 bases at V and 3 bases at J, with 12 bases between the two ends. The CDR3 protein is CAISDPNRPNQPQHF. CDR3 bases: TGTGCCATCAGTGATCCAAACCGGCCCAATCAGCCCCAGCATTTT.

As DNA, the CDR3 is TGTGCCAGCAGTTTATCGGGTCGAGAAGGAGACGAGCAGTACTTC. Encoded protein: CASSLSGREGDEQYF. This chain joins TRBV27 and TRBJ2-5; D uncertain. The end of the DNA is better explained by TRBJ2-7, so the J call may be wrong. This CDR3 is built from 15 residues. Germline-derived CDR1 and CDR2 are MNHEY and SMNVEV (reference sequence).

This sequence joins TRBV20-1 and TRBJ2-7; D is possibly TRBD2 (6 bases). The length of the CDR3 is 18 residues. Trimming pared 3 bases from V and 3 bases from J, leaving 27 bases between. Germline V CDR1 and CDR2: DFQATT, SNEGSKA (reference sequence). CDR3 DNA sequence: TGCAGTGCTAGCTCCCCGTTTCGGAGTGCGGGACGGAACTACGAGCAGTACTTC. Its protein is CSASSPFRSAGRNYEQYF.

A word on this clonotype: A read error may be the cause here, since a much bigger clone is one base away. This chain uses TRBV6-5 with TRBJ1-1, with unresolved D. The CDR3 sequence is 14 residues long. Germline V gene sequence: CDR1 MNHEY, CDR2 SVGAGI. Trimming pared 0 bases from V and 1 base from J, leaving 6 bases between. CDR3 region: CASSYSRRNTEAFF. CDR3 sequence (DNA): TGTGCCAGCAGTTACTCGAGGCGGAACACTGAAGCTTTCTTT.

The CDR3 protein is CASSLGDRAPGREKLFF. CDR3 DNA sequence: TGTGCCAGCAGTCTCGGCGACAGGGCCCCTGGGCGGGAAAAACTGTTTTTT. V gene TRBV27 combines with J gene TRBJ1-4, with TRBD1 identical over 7 bases. The CDR3 contains 17 residues. The germline V gene encodes CDR1 MNHEY and CDR2 SMNVEV (reference sequence). J lost 8 bases, V lost 5 bases, and 17 bases had no gene match.

The chain uses TRBV5-1 and TRBJ2-1, with D possibly TRBD1 on 6 matching bases. CDR1 SGHRS and CDR2 YFSETQ come from the germline V gene. Trimming removed 0 bases at V and 6 bases at J, with 16 bases between. There are 16 residues in the CDR3. DNA for the CDR3: TGCGCCAGCAGCTTGGACCAGGGTGCGACAGGCAATGAGCAGTTCTTC. Protein: CASSLDQGATGNEQFF.

This clonotype has more than one count but fewer than ten. The junction differs from germline at one of its ends, possibly a read error. This chain uses TRBV7-7 with TRBJ1-2; 10 nucleotides match TRBD1. There are 16 residues in the CDR3. CDR1 is SSHAT, CDR2 FNYEAQ, per germline (reference sequence). CDR3 sequence (DNA): TGTGCTAGCAGCTTAGTGGACAGGGGGTCTAACTATGGCTACACCTTC. This gives the protein CASSLVDRGSNYGYTF.

This clonotype has only one observation. The chain is built from TRBV18 and TRBJ1-3; D possibly corresponds to TRBD1 (5 bases). The CDR3 contains 17 residues. V dropped 4 bases and J dropped 0 bases, with 16 bases sitting between them. Per the germline V gene, CDR1 is KGHSH and CDR2 is LQKENI. The CDR3 DNA sequence: TGTGCCAGCTCACGGGCGGGACTCTTGAACTCTGGAAACACCATATATTTT. Its protein is CASSRAGLLNSGNTIYF.

This clonotype was detected a few times. V and J are TRBV4-2 and TRBJ1-2; D gene uncertain. The CDR3 sequence is 15 residues long. V was shortened by 3 bases and J by 0 bases, with 11 bases between the two germline ends. In germline, CDR1 is LGHNA, CDR2 YNFKEQ. The CDR3 DNA reads TGTGCCAGCAGCCAGCAGGACTTTTCTAACTATGGCTACACCTTC. It yields the protein CASSQQDFSNYGYTF.

This clonotype has a handful of counts. The chain links TRBV6-2 or TRBV6-3 to TRBJ2-1, with 9 bases identical to TRBD1. Germline CDR1 is MNHEY and CDR2 is SVGEGT. The CDR3 totals 16 residues. Losses at the gene ends were 4 bases for V and 10 bases for J; bases not matched to a gene: 14. The CDR3 DNA is TGTGCCAGCAGTTTCTCCCCGGGACAGGGCATTGAAGAGCAGTTCTTC. Its protein is CASSFSPGQGIEEQFF.

About this clonotype: Germline is not matched at one junction end, which may reflect a read error. This chain uses TRBV5-5 with TRBJ1-2, with 7 bases aligning to TRBD1. The germline gives CDR1 SGHKS, CDR2 YYEKEE (reference sequence). The CDR3 covers 15 residues. CDR3 residues: CASSSTGRNNYGHTF. The CDR3 coding sequence is TGTGCCAGCAGCTCGACAGGGCGAAATAACTATGGCCACACCTTC. Variable domain in full (rest from reference TRBV5-5 and TRBJ1-2): DAGVTQSPTHLIKTRGQQVTLRCSPISGHKSVSWYQQVLGQGPQFIFQYYEKEERGRGNFPDRFSARQFPNYSSELNVNALLLGDSALYLCASSSTGRNNYGHTFGSGTRLTVV.

The gene calls are TRBV9 and TRBJ2-3; TRBD2 aligns across 8 bases. Germline CDR1 SGDLS, CDR2 YYNGEE. The CDR3 contains 15 residues. The trim removed 3 bases at V and 2 bases at J, leaving 5 bases unmatched. The CDR3 nucleotides read TGTGCCAGCAGCGCCTTAGCGGGGCTCACAGATACGCAGTATTTT. Translation gives CASSALAGLTDTQYF.

This clonotype has just a few counts. The gene calls are TRBV7-2 and TRBJ2-5; 7 positions agree with TRBD1. Germline V gene data show CDR1 as SGHTA and CDR2 as FQGNSA. V lost 6 bases, J lost 13 bases, and 14 bases stayed unmatched. The CDR3 spans 13 residues. This chain's CDR3 is CASRLPPGQLLYF. CDR3 sequence (DNA): TGTGCCAGCAGATTGCCTCCGGGACAGCTACTGTACTTC. The full variable domain, its missing parts supplied by reference TRBV7-2 and TRBJ2-5, is GAGVSQSPSNKVTEKGKDVELRCDPISGHTALYWYRQSLGQGLEFLIYFQGNSAPDKSGLPSDRFSAERTGGSVSTLTIQRTQQEDSAVYLCASRLPPGQLLYFGPGTRLLVL.

This clonotype has a handful of counts. This rearrangement joins TRBV12-3 or TRBV12-4 to TRBJ1-1; 9 bases are shared with TRBD1. The V gene end was trimmed by 6 bases and the J gene end by 3 bases; junction bases not matched to a gene: 8. CDR3 size: 15 residues. In DNA, the CDR3 is TGTGCCAGCAGACCGGACAGGGGACGGGACACTGAAGCTTTCTTT. It encodes CASRPDRGRDTEAFF.

This clonotype came up a few times. The V and J genes are TRBV27 and TRBJ1-1; D not resolved. Germline lookup yields CDR1 MNHEY and CDR2 SMNVEV (reference sequence). This CDR3 has 14 residues. V lost 1 base and J lost 4, with 10 bases in between. CDR3 residues: CASSLLEGFTEAFF. CDR3 coding DNA: TGTGCCAGCAGTTTATTGGAGGGATTCACTGAAGCTTTCTTT.

The V gene is TRBV12-3 or TRBV12-4, the J gene TRBJ1-4; D ambiguous. This CDR3 contains 15 residues. Trimming shortened V by 6 bases and J by 1 base, and 12 bases separated the two germline ends. The CDR3 sequence is CASRAGGGTNEKLFF. The DNA of the CDR3 is TGTGCCAGCAGGGCAGGAGGAGGAACTAATGAAAAACTGTTTTTT.